This TCR beta chain came from a study of cytomegalovirus exposure and HLA in healthy donors (dated 2017 in TCRdb). Regarding the study in general: According to an earlier analysis of 587 of the donors, 150 million to 200 million T cells yielded some 110 million unique TCR beta sequences and around 300 Gb of sequence data. Across 300 to 500 genotyped donors of the cohort, an average of roughly 250,000 unique TCR beta nucleotide sequences per donor were sequenced, and about a sixth of those sequences were non-productive. Alongside the repertoire data, information on donor age, sex, ethnicity and CMV serostatus was compiled. The study profiled the T cell repertoires of 500 to 800 subjects by immunosequencing and related them to cytomegalovirus serostatus. Roughly 5 DR-DQ haplotypes were treated as single units for association and clustering because of strong linkage in the cohort. Class I and class II HLA loci were covered by the typing at four-digit resolution. A later genetic analysis used genome-wide SNP genotypes for 398 of the 666 donors, treating that subset as a discovery cohort. The genetic ancestry cluster associated with self-reported Caucasian donors included around 76% of the 398 genotyped donors. The number of typed donors differed by locus: about 620-640 for A, B, C, DRB1 and DQB1; some 540 for DQA1; roughly 600 for DPA1; and roughly 470 for DPB1. To predict cytomegalovirus infection status, the study brought together high-throughput TCR immunosequencing, statistical association of individual TCRs with disease status, and machine learning. To decide whether each TCR beta V gene segment behaved as functional or pseudogenic, an earlier analysis of several hundred of the donors relied on high-throughput TCR beta sequencing. To study patterns of TCR occurrence, a later analysis re-analyzed previously published TCR beta repertoires from around 660 donors and added high-resolution HLA genotyping. Rather than drawing on any new phenotypic data, the later analysis identified candidate immune exposures from TCR beta sequences and the way those sequences occurred across donors. Roughly 300 gigabases of sequencing data and 70 million to 95 million unique TCR sequences made up an early release that covered over 550 HLA-typed donors. Every discovery cohort repertoire had been produced on one sequencing platform. A separate validation cohort of about 110 different subjects was used in addition to the approximately 700-subject first cohort. The study aimed to test whether cataloging public T cell receptors could reveal signatures of past pathogen exposure.

This clone was recorded a few times. There is no known antigen for this receptor. No clone much larger than this one lies a single base away; base qualities are absent. Receptor libraries were prepared by the immunoSEQ multiplex PCR assay. A mixture of 60 forward primers for TCR Vbeta segments and 13 reverse primers for TCR Jbeta segments was used in the multiplex PCR. A multiplex PCR assay on genomic DNA amplified the CDR3 region of rearranged TCR beta genes. On the Illumina HiSeq System, the amplified TCR beta libraries were sequenced as 87-base-pair reads. Regarding the original processing steps: A later analysis counted 65 million to 90 million unique TCR beta chains across the 700 or so repertoires, and around 9.9 million of these chains were shared by at least two donors. Raw reads were error-corrected and collapsed into unique sequences by a nearest-neighbor algorithm in which closely related sequences were merged to remove PCR and sequencing errors. To assign V, D and J gene segments, CDR3 sequences were aligned to IMGT reference sequences. For a sequence to be retained, a match of at least six nucleotides was required to both a V gene segment and a J gene segment. Rearrangements were classified as productive when the CDR3 lacked stop codons and remained in frame with V and J, and all other rearrangements were classified as non-productive. Following IMGT convention, CDR3 was defined as the stretch from the second conserved V-encoded cysteine to the conserved J-encoded phenylalanine. The earlier analysis of 500 to 600 of the donors excluded sequences that lacked an unambiguous match to a single V gene segment. An earlier analysis of 587 of the donors called V segments functional above 56.7% productive rearrangements and segregating when the between-donor standard deviation exceeded 5%. A statistical classification framework was built to diagnose cytomegalovirus status from the catalog of TCR beta chain sequences. In a later analysis, V and J genes were assigned by comparing TCR nucleotide sequences against IMGT/GENE-DB human TR gene sequences. In a later analysis, CDR3 sequences and most-parsimonious VDJ recombination scenarios were assigned using the TCRdist pipeline. In a later analysis, each TCR beta chain was defined by its CDR3 amino acid sequence together with its V-gene family, and reads without a unique V-gene family were excluded. In a later analysis, nearly 600 highly shared, low-generation-probability nucleotide sequences were removed to address suspected cross-contamination and a sequencing artifact. In a later analysis, a clonal expansion index was calculated for each public chain from normalized within-repertoire ranks of inferred template counts. Generation probabilities in a later analysis came from a VDJ recombination model fitted to out-of-frame rearrangements, and those results were checked against IGoR. In a later analysis, TCR-TCR, TCR-HLA and TCR-CMV co-occurrence was scored with hypergeometric tests, and a repertoire-size bias correction was applied to TCR pairs. In a later analysis, false discovery rates were estimated by permuting HLA or CMV assignments 20 times. In a later analysis, co-occurring TCRs were grouped with DBSCAN, and TCRdist sequence similarity was added when clustering was performed within HLA-allele-positive subsets. Repertoires with fewer than 30,000 or more than 120,000 public chains, plus five repertoires with anomalous nucleotide sharing, were excluded from co-occurrence clustering. In its TCRdb copy, this immuneACCESS table keeps in-frame sequences only and misses some clones. Where compared with another copy, unresolved V genes explain less than half of these, and the others have no known cause. V and J calls and clone size come straight from that table; D and trimming were deduced from the DNA. Across this sample there are around 80,000 clones, with approximately 60% seen only once. Under 4.5% of the sample is in the top ten clones.

Trimming takes 3 bases from V and 7 bases from J, and the germline ends sit 8 bases apart. CDR1 and CDR2, looked up from the germline V gene, are SGDLS and YYNGEE. Including cysteine and phenylalanine, the CDR3 has 13 amino acids. The sequence is cut down to CDR3 DNA, 39 bases in frame from base 1. Study-wide findings and limitations: In a later analysis, most CMV-associated TCR beta chains were found to appear HLA-restricted, with HLA associations seemingly driven largely by CMV exposure. Across donors, most TCR sequences were observed very rarely, whereas some public TCRs were present in many individuals. Broadly in line with IMGT annotations, most TCR beta V segments showed up in productive rearrangements about 87% or about 30% of the time in an earlier analysis of about 500 of the donors. According to the authors, the approach could potentially be generalized to other disease states and immunological phenotypes. The presence/absence analyses assumed that sequencing depth was roughly uniform across donors, and that assumption may not be true. The cohort was sequenced for TCR beta chains only, and without alpha or paired-chain data the features that could be detected were limited. A further reported finding was that TCR beta sequences accurately predicted the HLA-A and HLA-B alleles for most subjects in the first cohort. In a later genetic analysis, a missense DCLRE1C variant was associated with V-gene and J-gene trimming of TCR beta chains, and the association was replicated in an independent cohort. CMV serostatus was the only immune exposure information available for the cohort. Correlated functional status among segregating V segments might reflect linkage disequilibrium, but an unknown experimental factor could not be ruled out. The sequencing pipeline was judged likely to have produced a cluster of highly shared sequence variants as a technical artifact. The study gave a list of over 150 TCR beta chains associated with cytomegalovirus. The earlier analysis of approximately 540 of the donors excluded approximately 17 rarely observed V segments, including chromosome 9 orphons, because counts were too low. A later genetic analysis reported fewer N-insertions in productive TCRs among donors in an Asian-associated ancestry cluster than the roughly 620-donor mean. A few of the identified cytomegalovirus-associated TCR beta chains were confirmed in vitro to be specific for cytomegalovirus antigens. Some IMGT-functional V segments, including TRBV6-2 and TRBV6-3, could not be told apart with the 87-base-pair reads, so those segments were excluded. Cytomegalovirus status was reported to be diagnosed by the classifier with high specificity and sensitivity in both the original and validation cohorts. A later analysis reported that several top co-occurrence clusters appeared linked to parvovirus B19, influenza, CMV and Epstein-Barr virus. Assigning TCR associations to individual alleles was difficult when HLA alleles, especially DR and DQ, strongly co-occurred. A later analysis associated some 17,000 TCR beta sequences with specific HLA alleles at a false discovery rate of 0.05. In a later analysis, TCR association rates were found to vary across HLA loci, with the most associated TCRs seen for DRB1 alleles and the fewest for HLA-C alleles. A later analysis found that HLA-associated TCR beta chains were more clonally expanded and had lower generation probabilities than equally common non-associated chains. Because HLA typing was missing for some donors at each locus, association tests included only the typed subset.

The cohort comprised around 700 healthy bone marrow donors. At the time of sampling, every cohort member was nominally healthy, though immune exposures that went unrecorded were likely present. The donor was CMV seropositive and belonged to the group of about 290 seropositive cohort members. Every donor gave a peripheral blood sample, and the peripheral blood mononuclear cells from that sample were used for TCR beta sequencing. Genomic DNA extraction from the blood cell samples was performed with the Qiagen DNeasy Blood Extraction Kit. The TCR sequence derives from a male donor in good health and CMV-seropositive. Source material: PBMCs. The sequence joins TRBV9 to TRBJ1-6; a weak D assignment points to TRBD1 (5 bases agree). The nucleotide sequence reads TGTGCCAGCAGCGCGGGGGGGAATTCACCCCTCCACTTT. It codes for CASSAGGNSPLHF.